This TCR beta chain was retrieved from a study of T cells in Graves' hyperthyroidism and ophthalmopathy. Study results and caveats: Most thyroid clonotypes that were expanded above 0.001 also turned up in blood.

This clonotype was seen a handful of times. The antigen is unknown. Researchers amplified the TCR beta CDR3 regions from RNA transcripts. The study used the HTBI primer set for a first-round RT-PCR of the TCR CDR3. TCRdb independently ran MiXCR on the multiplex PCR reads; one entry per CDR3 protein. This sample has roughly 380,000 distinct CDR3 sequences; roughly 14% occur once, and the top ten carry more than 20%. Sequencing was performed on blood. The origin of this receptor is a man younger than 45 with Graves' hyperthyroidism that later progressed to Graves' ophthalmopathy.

The CDR3 is CASSQDGLAGPQETQYF. CDR3 coding DNA: TGCGCCAGCAGCCAAGATGGACTAGCGGGGCCCCAGGAGACCCAGTACTTC. The chain couples TRBV4-1 to TRBJ2-5, with TRBD2 matching 12 bases. The CDR3 is 17 amino acids. V lost 0 bases, J lost 5 bases, and 7 bases stayed unmatched. The V gene's germline CDR1 is MGHRA and CDR2 YSYEKL.